These 15 T cell receptor beta chains were all obtained from the same sample, sequenced in a study of CD8+ T cells in alopecia areata. Reverse transcription of extracted RNA yielded cDNA, which provided the sequencing template. Measured with immunoSEQ multiplex PCR; TCRdb has only the in-frame clones, and not every one. The sample shows some 120,000 clones, none of them appearing just once. The material sequenced was lesional skin. The origin of the receptors is a C3H/HeJ mouse with alopecia areata. MHC haplotype of the mouse line: H2-k.

With respect to this clone: Gene labels here are mouse ones. The CDR3 extends 4 residues past the end of the read, so its final part is completed from the germline J gene. The V and J genes are TRBV1 and TRBJ1-1; weak D call: TRBD1 (6 bases). CDR1 and CDR2 (germline): NSQYPW, LRSPGD (reference sequence). This CDR3 is 12 amino acids long. V was trimmed by 11 bases and J by 0 bases, leaving 10 bases between them. The DNA read from the CDR3 is TGCACCGGGGGACATGCAAACACA. Residues: CTGGHANT. The entire CDR3 protein reads CTGGHANTEVFF.

This clone was recorded a few times. Mouse names are used for the genes. The CDR3 end falls 4 residues outside the read, so it is completed with the germline J gene. The chain uses TRBV14 and TRBJ2-7; D is unclear. With 2 bases removed from V and 1 base from J, the gap between germline ends came to 7 bases. From germline, CDR1 is SGHDT and CDR2 FRDEAV. This CDR3 comprises 13 residues. Partial CDR3 DNA: TGTGCCAGCAGTTTAACAGATTCCTAT. Protein product: CASSLTDSY. In full, the CDR3 reads CASSLTDSYEQYF.

The table lists this clone with a few counts. Gene names denote mouse genes. CDR3 protein: CASGERVWGGDAEQFF. Partial CDR3 DNA: TGTGCCAGCGGTGAAAGGGTCTGGGGGGGCGACGCT. The chain uses TRBV13-2 and TRBJ2-1; TRBD2 matches 10 bases. The CDR3 extends 4 residues past the end of the read, so its final part is completed from the germline J gene. Germline CDR1 is NNHNN and CDR2 is SYGAGS (reference sequence). There are 16 residues in the CDR3.

This clone was seen a few times. The gene names here belong to mouse. The read ends 4 residues early relative to the CDR3; the germline J gene fills the gap. The gene calls are TRBV1 and TRBJ1-1; 10 positions match TRBD1. CDR1 and CDR2 (germline): NSQYPW, LRSPGD (reference sequence). This CDR3 is 13 amino acids long. V lost 4 bases to trimming and J lost 4 bases; unmatched junction nucleotides: 0. The CDR3 reads CTCSGDRGTEVFF. The part of the CDR3 DNA that was read is TGCACCTGCAGTGGGGACAGGGGCACA.

This clone was recorded at least ten times. All gene names here are mouse names. The read ends 4 residues shy of where the CDR3 ends; the end is completed using the germline J gene. The J gene is TRBJ1-1, the V gene TRBV13-3, with D perhaps TRBD1 (6 bases). The CDR3 has 15 amino acids. V lost 3 bases to trimming and J lost 1 base, with 13 bases between them. The V gene's germline CDR1 is NNHDY and CDR2 SYVADS. The covered CDR3 bases are TGTGCCAGCAGTGGGGCCGGGACAATAAACACA. This translates into CASSGAGTINT. The whole CDR3 region reads CASSGAGTINTEVFF.

This clone was observed a handful of times. The germline and genes are mouse ones. The CDR3 end lies 4 residues beyond the end of the read and is filled in from the germline J gene. The chain uses TRBV19 and TRBJ1-1; D is ambiguous. V lost 5 bases, J lost 0 bases, and 8 bases lay in between. The germline CDR1 and CDR2 sequences are FNHDT and SITEND (reference sequence). The CDR3 contains 13 residues. The covered CDR3 bases are TGTGCCAGCAGCCCAAACAAGAACACA. It is translated as CASSPNKNT. The entire CDR3 protein reads CASSPNKNTEVFF.

There are a few counts of this clone. Gene names follow the mouse nomenclature. Read coverage stops 4 residues before the CDR3 terminus; the germline J gene supplies the remainder. The genes are TRBV16 and TRBJ2-7; 7 nucleotides align to TRBD2. The V segment lost 1 base and the J segment 0 bases; nucleotides outside the gene matches: 3. Germline assignment: CDR1 SGHSA and CDR2 FRNQAP. The CDR3 loop spans 15 amino acids. The sequenced part of the CDR3 DNA is TGTGCAAGCAGCTTAGCTGGGGGAAGCTCCTAT. Residues: CASSLAGGSSY. Given in full, the CDR3 is CASSLAGGSSYEQYF.

This clone was observed a few times. Gene names denote mouse genes. The read falls 4 residues short of the CDR3 end, and the missing part is taken from the germline J gene. This chain connects TRBV13-2 to TRBJ2-1; 9 nucleotides line up with TRBD2. V shed 6 bases and J 3 bases; nucleotides not matched to a gene: 4. Germline loops: CDR1 NNHNN, CDR2 SYGAGS (reference sequence). CDR3 length: 14 amino acids. CDR3 residues: CASADWGFYAEQFF. The DNA read from the CDR3 is TGTGCCAGCGCAGACTGGGGGTTCTATGCT.

Turning to this clone: Genes here carry mouse names. With the read ending 4 residues before the CDR3 end, the germline J gene is used to fill in that end. The chain combines TRBV19 with TRBJ2-1; TRBD2 matches at 11 bases. This CDR3 contains 14 residues. CDR1 is FNHDT and CDR2 is SITEND in the germline V gene (reference sequence). CDR3 residues: CASTWDWGSAEQFF. Partial CDR3 DNA: TGTGCCAGCACCTGGGACTGGGGGAGCGCT.

This clone was counted a few times. Mouse names are used for the genes. The read halts 4 residues ahead of the CDR3 end, with the missing end drawn from the germline J gene. The V and J genes are TRBV31 and TRBJ2-2; no clear D. CDR3 size: 13 residues. Germline V gene lookup returns CDR1 GKSSPN and CDR2 SITVG. Trimming cost V 1 base and J 1 base, with 4 bases left between them. The CDR3 bases that were read are TGTGCCTGGAGTCCATTAAACACCGGG. Translating gives CAWSPLNTG. The CDR3, in full, reads CAWSPLNTGQLYF. The whole variable domain, filled in from reference TRBV31 and TRBJ2-2, reads AQTIHQWPVAEIKAVGSPLSLGCTIKGKSSPNLYWYWQATGGTLQQLFYSITVGQVESVVQLNLSASRPKDDQFILSTEKLLLSHSGFYLCAWSPLNTGQLYFGEGSKLTVL.

Only a few counts were recorded for this clone. TCRdb's protein and the DNA translation differ at residue 12; the protein here comes from the DNA. Gene names and germline match the mouse. The read terminates 3 residues before the CDR3 end, so the remaining end is supplied by the germline J gene. The gene calls are TRBV1 and TRBJ1-3, with 7 bases matching TRBD1. CDR3 size: 15 residues. V lost 2 bases and J lost 3; bases outside the gene matches: 4. Per the germline V gene, CDR1 is NSQYPW and CDR2 is LRSPGD (reference sequence). This CDR3 is CTCSASGGIGNTLYF. The covered CDR3 bases are TGCACCTGCAGTGCATCAGGGGGTATTGGAAATACG.

This clone has just a few counts. Here the gene names and germline are mouse. From the germline J gene comes the end of the CDR3, since the read stops 4 residues before it. The chain recombines TRBV1 with TRBJ2-1; 13 bases match TRBD2. Germline CDR1 reads NSQYPW; CDR2 reads LRSPGD (reference sequence). V trimming: 4 bases; J trimming: 2 bases; junction bases outside the gene matches: 2. The CDR3 covers 16 residues. CDR3 region: CTCSEGLGGDYAEQFF. CDR3 DNA (partial): TGCACCTGCAGTGAGGGACTGGGGGGGGACTATGCT.

As for this clone: Mouse germline and gene names are used. Read coverage stops 4 residues before the CDR3 terminus; the germline J gene supplies the remainder. J is TRBJ2-7 and V is TRBV14; 10 nucleotides match TRBD1. The CDR3 has 14 residues. Per the germline V gene, CDR1 is SGHDT and CDR2 is FRDEAV. This chain's CDR3 is CASSFWDRGDEQYF. CDR3 bases read: TGTGCCAGCAGTTTCTGGGACAGGGGTGAT.

In this sample, this clone turned up a few times. Germline and genes here are mouse. The DNA ends 4 residues before the CDR3 does, and the rest of the CDR3 is filled in from the germline J gene. The V call is TRBV16, the J call TRBJ2-7; TRBD2 agrees at 7 bases. The CDR3 is made up of 15 amino acids. Germline lookup yields CDR1 SGHSA and CDR2 FRNQAP. CDR3: CASSLPPPGGYEQYF. The part of the CDR3 DNA that was read is TGTGCAAGCAGCTTACCCCCCCCTGGGGGTTAT. Full variable domain (remainder filled in from reference TRBV16 and TRBJ2-7): NAGVIQTPRHKVTGKGQEATLWCEPISGHSAVFWYRQTIVQGLEFLTYFRNQAPIDDSGMPKERFSAQMPNQSHSTLKIQSTQPQDSAVYLCASSLPPPGGYEQYFGPGTRLTVL.

This clone was counted between two and nine times. Gene names follow the mouse nomenclature. Read sequence stops 4 residues before the CDR3 end, and the germline J gene provides the missing end. The chain has TRBV1 and TRBJ1-4; possibly TRBD1 for D (5 bases). This CDR3 is built from 13 residues. Germline CDR1 reads NSQYPW; CDR2 reads LRSPGD (reference sequence). The CDR3 sequence is CTCSGQFGERLFF. The sequenced CDR3 bases are TGCACCTGCAGTGGACAGTTCGGCGAA.